A single sample gave rise to the 24 T cell receptor beta chains below, sequenced in a study of OX40 agonist ivuxolimab in advanced cancers. The data were produced by immunoSEQ multiplex PCR, yet TCRdb's version contains in-frame clones alone and is incomplete. The table lists 55,000 to 65,000 clones, around 85% of them singletons, with 3.5% to 4% in the top ten. Sample: CD4+ or CD8+ T cells sorted from blood, taken in a trial of the OX40 agonist ivuxolimab. Receptors originate from an adult with an advanced solid tumor such as melanoma, head and neck, liver or kidney cancer.

V gene TRBV11-3 combines with J gene TRBJ1-1, with D uncertain. The germline V gene has CDR1 SGHNT and CDR2 YENEEA. V dropped 5 bases and J dropped 3 bases, with 10 bases sitting between them. This CDR3 spans 13 amino acids. CDR3 amino acids: CASSAEGYTEAFF. CDR3 nucleotides: TGTGCCAGCAGCGCGGAGGGATACACTGAAGCTTTCTTT.

This clone appeared a single time. The chain employs TRBV7-9 and TRBJ1-3; D might be TRBD1 (6 bases). The CDR3 is 15 residues long. Looked up from germline, CDR1 is SEHNR and CDR2 is FQNEAQ (reference sequence). Trimming removed 5 bases at V and 2 bases at J, with 13 bases between. CDR3 residues: CASSPWGPAGNTIYF. The CDR3 nucleotides are TGTGCCAGCAGCCCTTGGGGGCCAGCTGGAAACACCATATATTTT.

This rearrangement joins TRBV5-5 to TRBJ1-2, with D maybe TRBD1 (6 bases). Germline V CDR1 and CDR2: SGHKS, YYEKEE (reference sequence). CDR3 length: 17 amino acids. Trimming took 0 bases from V and 8 from J, leaving 23 bases between them. The CDR3 here is CASSLEVWLRGPPGYTF. In DNA form, the CDR3 reads TGTGCCAGCAGCTTGGAGGTATGGCTTCGGGGGCCACCGGGCTACACCTTC.

This clone has only a few counts. V is TRBV5-8 and J is TRBJ1-5; D is ambiguous. Germline lookup yields CDR1 SGHTS and CDR2 YDEGEE. V was pared by 4 bases and J by 0 bases, with 11 bases between. This CDR3 has 15 amino acids. CDR3: CASSRPRHSNQPQHF. For the CDR3, the DNA is TGTGCCAGCAGCCGACCGAGACATAGCAATCAGCCCCAGCATTTT.

In regard to this clone: At one boundary the junction diverges from the germline segment, which might be a read error. V is TRBV6-1 and J is TRBJ1-1, with D perhaps TRBD1 (6 bases). The CDR3 runs 15 residues. The germline V gene encodes CDR1 MNHNS and CDR2 SASEGT. The CDR3 nucleotides are TGTGCCAGCAATGAAGGGGGAAGGGGGAGCACTGAAGCTTTCTTT. This sequence encodes CASNEGGRGSTEAFF.

The gene calls are TRBV7-9 and TRBJ1-4; possible D gene TRBD1, 5 bases. Germline V gives CDR1 SEHNR, CDR2 FQNEAQ (reference sequence). This CDR3 is 14 amino acids long. The V end lost 5 bases, the J end lost 5 bases, and 12 bases lay between the germline ends. The CDR3 spells CASSPGPRNEKLFF. The CDR3 coding sequence is TGTGCCAGCAGCCCGGGACCGAGAAATGAAAAACTGTTTTTT.

The chain links TRBV6-5 to TRBJ1-4; D ambiguous. Trimming took 6 bases from V and 5 from J, leaving 10 bases between them. This CDR3 contains 13 residues. Per the germline V gene, CDR1 is MNHEY and CDR2 is SVGAGI. CDR3 bases: TGTGCCAGCAGCCTCGGACGGAATGAAAAACTGTTTTTT. Its translation: CASSLGRNEKLFF.

The rearrangement joins TRBV30 to TRBJ1-1, with D hard to call. Per the germline V gene, CDR1 is GTSNPN and CDR2 is SVGIG (reference sequence). Trimming stripped 2 bases from V and 0 bases from J, with 7 bases between. CDR3 length equals 13 residues. CDR3 sequence (DNA): TGTGCCTGGAGTTTTGACATGAACACTGAAGCTTTCTTT. Translating it yields CAWSFDMNTEAFF. Variable domain in full (rest from reference TRBV30 and TRBJ1-1): SQTIHQWPATLVQPVGSPLSLECTVEGTSNPNLYWYRQAAGRGLQLLFYSVGIGQISSEVPQNLSASRPQDRQFILSSKKLLLSDSGFYLCAWSFDMNTEAFFGQGTRLTVV.

The chain links TRBV5-1 to TRBJ1-2; no definite D call. The CDR3 spans 14 residues. Looked up from germline, CDR1 is SGHRS and CDR2 is YFSETQ. V was shortened by 0 bases and J by 8 bases, with 14 bases between the two germline ends. This chain's CDR3 is CASSLAWGDEGYTF. In nucleotides, the CDR3 is TGCGCCAGCAGCTTGGCATGGGGTGACGAGGGCTACACCTTC.

CDR3 DNA sequence: TGTGCCAGTAGTAGGGGGGACAGGGAGAACACCGGGGAGCTGTTTTTT. Translation gives CASSRGDRENTGELFF. The genes are TRBV19 and TRBJ2-2, with 9 positions matching TRBD1. This CDR3 has 16 residues. In germline, CDR1 is LNHDA, CDR2 SQIVND (reference sequence). Trimming took 4 bases from V and 1 from J; bases not matched to a gene: 4.

The CDR3 loop reads CASRRSASSYNEQFF. The CDR3 bases are TGTGCCAGCAGGCGCTCCGCGTCCTCCTACAATGAGCAGTTCTTC. The V and J genes are TRBV2 and TRBJ2-1; D is uncertain. The length of the CDR3 is 15 residues. Germline V CDR1 and CDR2: SNHLY, FYNNEI. Trimming removed 6 bases from V and 0 bases from J, with 12 bases in between.

The rearrangement uses TRBV20-1 and TRBJ1-2; D gene unclear. Germline V gene lookup returns CDR1 DFQATT and CDR2 SNEGSKA (reference sequence). The CDR3 loop spans 11 amino acids. The V gene lost 5 bases and the J gene lost 4 bases, with 8 bases spanning the gap. In DNA form, the CDR3 reads TGCAGTGCTTCTGGCTTCTATGGCTACACCTTC. Translating gives CSASGFYGYTF.

The V gene is TRBV9, the J gene TRBJ2-2, with 9 bases lining up with TRBD1. V shed 3 bases and J 3 bases; nucleotides not matched to a gene: 9. Germline V gene sequence: CDR1 SGDLS, CDR2 YYNGEE. This CDR3 has 17 amino acids. DNA for the CDR3: TGTGCCAGCAGCGAAACCGGGACAGGGCCATACACCGGGGAGCTGTTTTTT. Amino acid sequence: CASSETGTGPYTGELFF.

This sequence joins TRBV18 and TRBJ2-3; possible D gene TRBD1, 6 bases. Germline V lookup: CDR1 KGHSH, CDR2 LQKENI. The CDR3 runs 15 residues. Trimming removed 2 bases at V and 5 bases at J, with 14 bases between. The CDR3 here is CASSPSPGAGDTQYF. CDR3 DNA sequence: TGTGCCAGCTCACCATCTCCAGGGGCGGGAGATACGCAGTATTTT.

The rearrangement joins TRBV28 to TRBJ2-1, with 13 bases aligning to TRBD2. Germline V lookup: CDR1 MDHEN, CDR2 SYDVKM. The CDR3 totals 22 residues. With 5 bases clipped from V and 0 bases from J, the junction kept 19 bases outside the gene matches. Here the CDR3 DNA reads TGTGCCAGCAGTACACGGACCTACAGGGTGGGACTAGCGGGGACCTCCTACAATGAGCAGTTCTTC. Encoded protein: CASSTRTYRVGLAGTSYNEQFF.

The gene calls are TRBV7-9 and TRBJ2-1, with D unclear. The CDR3 is 15 residues long. Germline CDR1 reads SEHNR; CDR2 reads FQNEAQ (reference sequence). V was shortened by 6 bases and J by 2 bases, with 14 bases between the two germline ends. The CDR3, as DNA: TGTGCCAGCAGTTCACCCCGGGTAACCTACAATGAGCAGTTCTTC. It translates to CASSSPRVTYNEQFF.

Worth noting for this clone: Other DNA sequences in the same sample also yield this CDR3. The chain recombines TRBV2 with TRBJ1-6; D is unresolved. The germline gives CDR1 SNHLY, CDR2 FYNNEI. This CDR3 has 14 residues. Trimming stripped 2 bases from V and 9 bases from J, with 11 bases between. This CDR3 is CASSEYVGGSPLHF. The CDR3 DNA sequence: TGTGCCAGCAGTGAATATGTGGGAGGTTCACCCCTCCACTTT.

On this clone itself: At the DNA level, this CDR3 is encoded by other sequences in the same sample as well. The CDR3 coding sequence is TGTGCCAGCAGCTTCCAAGCGGGGAACTCCTACGAGCAGTACTTC. Protein: CASSFQAGNSYEQYF. The chain has TRBV6-6 and TRBJ2-7; 7 positions match TRBD2. The CDR3 spans 15 residues. The junction had 8 bases not matched to a gene; V was cut back by 6 bases and J by 0 bases. Germline V gene sequence: CDR1 MNHNY, CDR2 SVGAGI (reference sequence).

The V call is TRBV7-9, the J call TRBJ1-2; no reliable D call. The germline V and J ends were trimmed by 1 base and 0 bases, with 6 bases remaining between them. Looked up from germline, CDR1 is SEHNR and CDR2 is FQNEAQ (reference sequence). The CDR3 contains 14 residues. The CDR3 protein is CASSLEHPNYGYTF. The CDR3 DNA reads TGTGCCAGCAGCTTAGAACACCCTAACTATGGCTACACCTTC.

CDR3 DNA sequence: TGTGCCAGCAGCTACAGGGTAGGGAATCAGCCCCAGCATTTT. Encoded protein: CASSYRVGNQPQHF. The chain is built from TRBV6-1 and TRBJ1-5; possible D gene TRBD1, 6 bases. V lost 6 bases and J lost 4, with 13 bases in between. The CDR3 totals 14 residues. Germline CDR1 and CDR2: MNHNS and SASEGT.

The chain couples TRBV28 to TRBJ2-7; 7 bases map to TRBD1. Trimming removed 4 bases from V and 0 bases from J; junction bases left unmatched: 12. In germline, CDR1 is MDHEN, CDR2 SYDVKM. This CDR3 comprises 17 residues. This chain's CDR3 is CASSWAYRGESSYEQYF. The CDR3 DNA is TGTGCCAGCAGTTGGGCGTACAGGGGCGAAAGCTCCTACGAGCAGTACTTC.

The V gene is TRBV15, the J gene TRBJ1-3, with TRBD1 matching 8 bases. The V gene's germline CDR1 is LNHNV and CDR2 YYDKDF (reference sequence). The CDR3 is 15 amino acids. Trimming took 5 bases from V and 2 from J; bases not matched to a gene: 5. CDR3 amino acids: CATSPDRDPGNTIYF. CDR3 coding DNA: TGTGCCACCAGCCCGGACAGGGACCCTGGAAACACCATATATTTT.

J is TRBJ2-5 and V is TRBV7-9; D might be TRBD2 (6 bases). V lost 5 bases and J 5 bases, leaving 12 bases between the germline ends. CDR1 is SEHNR and CDR2 is FQNEAQ in the germline V gene (reference sequence). The CDR3 runs to 13 residues. CDR3 bases: TGTGCCAGCAGCCCGGGAGTACGGGAGACCCAGTACTTC. Its protein is CASSPGVRETQYF.

The J gene is TRBJ2-7, the V gene TRBV28; 10 bases fit TRBD2. This CDR3 region has 16 residues. Trimming cost V 5 bases and J 0 bases; bases outside gene matches: 7. Germline V gene data show CDR1 as MDHEN and CDR2 as SYDVKM. For the CDR3, the DNA is TGTGCCAGCAGTATCCAAGCGGGAGGGACCTCCTACGAGCAGTACTTC. It encodes CASSIQAGGTSYEQYF.